What follows is one TCR beta chain and its context. Its antigen is as yet unknown. Trimming took off 3 bases at V and 7 bases at J, with 11 bases between the two ends. The germline V gene has CDR1 SGDLS and CDR2 YYNGEE. The CDR3 spans 14 residues. This sample is drawn from a study of CD8+ T cells in alopecia areata. Background on the study: Treated patients swallowed 5 to 10 mg of oral tofacitinib twice daily. Findings and caveats of the study: In lesional scalp, particularly from alopecia totalis/universalis, clonality was higher than in normal scalp.

Peripheral blood, together with lesional scalp punch biopsies, was collected from alopecia areata patients. Using a FACSAria, the CD4+ and CD8+ T cells were sorted from the PBMCs. The sequencing template was cDNA reverse transcribed from extracted RNA. Sequencing used immunoSEQ multiplex PCR; TCRdb keeps in-frame clones, though not all of them. The table shows 220,000 or so clones, with around three fifths occurring only once. The chain is built from TRBV9 and TRBJ1-6; D possibly corresponds to TRBD1 (5 bases). This sample comprised CD4+ T cells sorted from blood, obtained at week 0. The clonotype originates from a human donor with alopecia areata. CDR3 amino acids: CASSAQVSNSPLHF. The DNA for the CDR3 is TGTGCCAGCAGCGCACAGGTTTCCAATTCACCCCTCCACTTT.